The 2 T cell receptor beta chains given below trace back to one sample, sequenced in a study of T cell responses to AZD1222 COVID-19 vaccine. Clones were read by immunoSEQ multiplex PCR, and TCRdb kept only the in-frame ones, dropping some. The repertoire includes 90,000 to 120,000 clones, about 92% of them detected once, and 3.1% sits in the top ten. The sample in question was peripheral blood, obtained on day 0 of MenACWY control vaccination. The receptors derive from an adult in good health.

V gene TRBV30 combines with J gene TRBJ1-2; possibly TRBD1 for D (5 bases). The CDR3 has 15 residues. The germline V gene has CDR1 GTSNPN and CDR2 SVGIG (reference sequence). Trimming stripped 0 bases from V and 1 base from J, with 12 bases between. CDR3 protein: CAWSVSGTDNYGYTF. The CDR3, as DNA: TGTGCCTGGAGTGTGTCCGGGACCGATAACTATGGCTACACCTTC.

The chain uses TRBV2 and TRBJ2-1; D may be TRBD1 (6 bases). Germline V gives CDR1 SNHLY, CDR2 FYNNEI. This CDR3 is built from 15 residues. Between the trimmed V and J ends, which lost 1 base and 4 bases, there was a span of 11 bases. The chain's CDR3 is CASSEGARGYNEQFF. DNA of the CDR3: TGTGCCAGCAGTGAAGGGGCCAGGGGTTACAATGAGCAGTTCTTC.